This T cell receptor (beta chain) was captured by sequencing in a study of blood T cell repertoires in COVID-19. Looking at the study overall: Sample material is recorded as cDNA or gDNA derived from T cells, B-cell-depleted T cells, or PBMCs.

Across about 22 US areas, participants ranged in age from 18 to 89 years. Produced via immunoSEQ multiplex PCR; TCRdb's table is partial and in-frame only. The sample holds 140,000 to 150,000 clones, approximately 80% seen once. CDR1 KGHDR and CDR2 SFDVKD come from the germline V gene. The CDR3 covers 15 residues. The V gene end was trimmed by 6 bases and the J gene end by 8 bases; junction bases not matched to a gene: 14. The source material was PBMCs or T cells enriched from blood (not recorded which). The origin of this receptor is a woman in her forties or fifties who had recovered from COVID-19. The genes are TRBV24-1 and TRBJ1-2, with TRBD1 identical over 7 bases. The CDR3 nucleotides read TGTGCCACCAGTTACCACGTAGCCGGGACAGAAGGCTACACCTTC. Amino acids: CATSYHVAGTEGYTF.